The clone carrying this T cell receptor beta chain was seen only a few times. These data originate in a study of T cell responses to AZD1222 COVID-19 vaccine. TCRdb's copy holds only in-frame clones and misses some; the assay was immunoSEQ multiplex PCR. This table holds around 95,000 clones, more than 75% found once. The CDR3 extends over 15 amino acids. The germline gives CDR1 KGHSH, CDR2 LQKENI. J was trimmed by 5 bases and V by 3 bases; bases with no gene match: 4. Sequenced here: peripheral blood, sampled on day 0 of AZD1222 vaccination. This receptor was obtained from an adult in good health. The chain recombines TRBV18 with TRBJ1-5; 10 bases line up with TRBD1. The CDR3 region is CASSPTGTGDQPQHF. The CDR3 DNA reads TGTGCCAGCTCACCGACCGGGACAGGGGATCAGCCCCAGCATTTT.